This entry lists 10 T cell receptor beta chains sequenced from one sample in a study of CD8 T cell repertoires and HIV-1 epitope variants. The protocol was immunoSEQ multiplex PCR, while the TCRdb copy is restricted to in-frame clones and leaves out a portion. This sample carries about 90,000 clones, 70% to 75% of them seen once, and the ten largest clones take roughly 24%. The sequenced sample was uncultured baseline CD8+ T cells from peripheral blood mononuclear cells (PBMCs). These receptors all stem from a male donor with HIV.

This chain joins TRBV13 and TRBJ1-2, with TRBD1 identical over 8 bases. The CDR3 totals 16 residues. In germline, CDR1 is PRHDT, CDR2 FYEKMQ (reference sequence). V trimming: 0 bases; J trimming: 5 bases; junction bases outside the gene matches: 8. The CDR3: CASSLGRQGLGYGYTF. The CDR3 DNA reads as TGTGCCAGCAGCTTAGGAAGACAGGGGTTAGGGTATGGCTACACCTTC.

This chain links TRBV2 with TRBJ1-5; tentatively, D is TRBD1 (5 bases). V was clipped by 6 bases and J by 6 bases, with 15 bases between them. The CDR3 is 14 amino acids. CDR1 is SNHLY, CDR2 FYNNEI, per germline. CDR3 DNA sequence: TGTGCCAGCAGGCCCGGGACGTCGGGTCAGCCCCAGCATTTT. Translated, it gives CASRPGTSGQPQHF.

The V call is TRBV19, the J call TRBJ2-7; 9 bases match TRBD1. CDR3 length: 14 amino acids. Losses at the gene ends were 6 bases for V and 0 bases for J; bases not matched to a gene: 3. Germline CDR1 LNHDA, CDR2 SQIVND (reference sequence). In DNA, the CDR3 is TGTGCCAGTAGCGGACAGGGGTTCTCCTACGAGCAGTACTTC. Translating gives CASSGQGFSYEQYF.

The rearrangement uses TRBV18 and TRBJ2-7; 16 bases are a match to TRBD2. Germline lookup yields CDR1 KGHSH and CDR2 LQKENI. Germline trimming cut 3 bases from V and 5 bases from J; bases unmatched to any gene: 4. CDR3 length: 16 amino acids. CDR3 bases: TGTGCCAGCTCACCGGGACTAGCGGGAGGGAGCAACGAGCAGTACTTC. Its protein is CASSPGLAGGSNEQYF.

The V call is TRBV5-6, the J call TRBJ2-7; D may be TRBD1 (5 bases). CDR1 is SGHDT, CDR2 YYEEEE, per germline. The ends were cut back, 5 bases at V and 1 base at J, with 13 bases in the middle. This CDR3 comprises 14 residues. The CDR3 here is CASSTLQVSYEQYF. The CDR3 DNA follows: TGTGCCAGCAGTACTTTACAGGTATCCTACGAGCAGTACTTC.

This sequence joins TRBV5-6 and TRBJ2-7; TRBD1 agrees at 7 bases. V dropped 1 base and J dropped 3; count of bases not matched to a gene: 7. Germline values: CDR1 SGHDT, CDR2 YYEEEE. CDR3 size: 15 residues. The CDR3 DNA is TGTGCCAGCAGCTTGAGTCCGGACAGGATCTACGAGCAGTACTTC. Translation: CASSLSPDRIYEQYF.

V usage is TRBV6-6 and J usage is TRBJ2-7, with 8 bases aligning to TRBD2. Unmatched junction bases numbered 1, after V lost 5 bases and J lost 4 bases. Germline lookup yields CDR1 MNHNY and CDR2 SVGAGI (reference sequence). The CDR3 runs to 12 residues. This CDR3 is CASSSGGYEQYF. As DNA, the CDR3 is TGTGCCAGCAGTAGCGGGGGATACGAGCAGTACTTC.

The gene calls are TRBV2 and TRBJ2-5, with TRBD2 identical over 8 bases. Germline CDR1 reads SNHLY; CDR2 reads FYNNEI. The CDR3 totals 16 residues. V was pared by 2 bases and J by 2 bases, with 7 bases of the junction left unmatched. CDR3 coding DNA: TGTGCCAGCAGTGAAAGGAGCGGGGGCCATCAAGAGACCCAGTACTTC. Protein: CASSERSGGHQETQYF.

The chain links TRBV28 to TRBJ1-4, with D hard to call. Trimming removed 10 bases at V and 0 bases at J, with 12 bases between. The CDR3 is made up of 14 amino acids. CDR1 is MDHEN, CDR2 SYDVKM, per germline. The CDR3 protein is CATEGAATNEKLFF. The CDR3 DNA reads TGTGCCACCGAGGGTGCAGCAACTAATGAAAAACTGTTTTTT. The variable domain in full, with the rest retrieved from reference TRBV28 and TRBJ1-4, is DVKVTQSSRYLVKRTGEKVFLECVQDMDHENMFWYRQDPGLGLRLIYFSYDVKMKEKGDIPEGYSVSREKKERFSLILESASTNQTSMYLCATEGAATNEKLFFGSGTQLSVL.

The chain uses TRBV5-1 and TRBJ2-5; D possibly uses TRBD1 or TRBD2 (6 bases each). V was pared by 4 bases and J by 2 bases, with 12 bases between. CDR3 length: 14 residues. CDR1 and CDR2 (germline): SGHRS, YFSETQ. The CDR3 sequence: CASSQGTPQETQYF. Here the CDR3 DNA reads TGCGCCAGCAGCCAGGGGACTCCTCAAGAGACCCAGTACTTC.